Reported below is one TCR delta chain. Within its sample, this clone is large (0.1 to 1%). Its antigen has not been determined. No much larger clone exists at a distance of one base, and base qualities are not known. The data were obtained in a study of DNA immune sequencing with unique molecular identifiers (dated by TCRdb to the early 2020s). About the full investigation: gammadelta T cells were enriched from buffy coats using immunomagnetic cell separation, and their genomic DNA was sequenced. Fluorescence-activated cell sorting was used to enrich gammadelta T cells from the PBMC of nine to ten healthy people. To compare enriched with non-enriched material, about 95 ng of enriched gammadelta T-cell DNA and approximately 0.94 ug of non-enriched PBMC DNA were sequenced. The study developed and validated an ultrasensitive DNA-based TRD repertoire sequencing method using PCR-introduced unique molecular identifiers. Validation of the sequencing method was done both on synthetic reference molecules and on blood samples taken from healthy individuals. All donors were healthy people, and 9 to 11 of the donors were profiled using sorted gammadelta T cells from peripheral blood. Study-wide conclusions, independent of this receptor: Among clonotypes in healthy donors, TRDV2 paired with TRDJ1 was identified as the most common TRD rearrangement. TRD repertoire diversity varied between healthy donors, with several donors highly oligoclonal where top 5 clonotypes exceeded half of productive molecules. Novel TRD sequences not targeted by the primers cannot be detected with the primer-based approach.

Library preparation employed multiplex PCR. A 32-plex assay amplified the genomic DNA, with primers for all 8 TRDV and 4 TRDJ genes spanning the CDR3. During roughly 3 cycles of barcoding PCR, a 12-nucleotide UMI was attached, and a second PCR using Illumina adapter primers followed. AMPure XP beads were used to purify the libraries, whose quality was checked on a Fragment Analyzer using the HS NGS Fragment kit. The sequencing was run with an Illumina MiniSeq mid-output kit, including roughly 20% PhiX, and 150 cycles of paired-end reads. Per the authors' processing: MIGEC version 1.2.9 was used to process reads, grouping reads by UMI and building error-corrected consensus sequences. Post-processing used modified VDJtools version 1.2.1 scripts and the tcR R package. TCRdb reanalyzed the public reads with the CATT caller, and identical DNA sequences were merged afterwards. None of the V and J calls come from the authors' own analysis; TCRdb made them. The sample yields 150 to 200 delta-chain clones; around a quarter were counted once. Around 67% of the sample rests with the top ten.

Clipping removes 2 bases from V and 0 bases from J, with 26 as the unmatched junction base count. CDR1 and CDR2 are read off the germline V gene as TSWWSYY and QGS. CDR3 length: 24 amino acids, cysteine to phenylalanine. CDR3 DNA only is kept here, 72 bases in frame from base 1. The sequenced sample was gamma-delta T cells from PBMCs. This chain is built from TRDV1 and TRDJ1; 11 central bases correspond to TRDD3. This receptor was obtained from a human donor in good health. The sequenced DNA: TGTGCTCTTGGGGAAAGGTGGGGGTACCCTTACTGGGGGATAGGCCGGGAGTACACCGATAAACTCATCTTT. Its product reads: CALGERWGYPYWGIGREYTDKLIF.